This section outlines one T cell receptor beta chain sequence together with its context. No antigen is known for it. This CDR3 has 15 amino acids. Germline lookup yields CDR1 KGHDR and CDR2 SFDVKD. Between the trimmed V and J ends, which lost 1 base and 9 bases, there was a span of 15 bases. This sample is part of a study of T-cell reconstitution after alpha-beta-depleted transplantation in children. Unique molecular identifiers featured in how the TCRbeta library was prepared. TCRdb independently ran MiXCR on the PCR reads; one entry per CDR3 protein. The sample has around 440,000 distinct CDR3 sequences; around 16% are singletons. Findings and limits, study-wide: The origin of high day-60 TCRbeta diversity in some patients lay in surviving recipient T cells and thymic progenitors. At the one-year point after transplant, T-cell counts and TCRbeta diversity were found to come mostly from T cells that had been newly produced.

This receptor was obtained from a boy under two years old who had a stem cell transplant for Wiskott-Aldrich syndrome, so the T cells may come from the graft donor. Specimen: PBMCs, mostly from graft donor cells, collected 360 days after TCRalphabeta/CD19-depleted stem cell transplant. The V gene is TRBV24-1, the J gene TRBJ2-1; a weak D match, TRBD1 (5 bases). Written as DNA, the CDR3 is TGTGCCACCAGTGATTTACAATCAGGGTCTGGTGAGCAGTTCTTC. Protein: CATSDLQSGSGEQFF.